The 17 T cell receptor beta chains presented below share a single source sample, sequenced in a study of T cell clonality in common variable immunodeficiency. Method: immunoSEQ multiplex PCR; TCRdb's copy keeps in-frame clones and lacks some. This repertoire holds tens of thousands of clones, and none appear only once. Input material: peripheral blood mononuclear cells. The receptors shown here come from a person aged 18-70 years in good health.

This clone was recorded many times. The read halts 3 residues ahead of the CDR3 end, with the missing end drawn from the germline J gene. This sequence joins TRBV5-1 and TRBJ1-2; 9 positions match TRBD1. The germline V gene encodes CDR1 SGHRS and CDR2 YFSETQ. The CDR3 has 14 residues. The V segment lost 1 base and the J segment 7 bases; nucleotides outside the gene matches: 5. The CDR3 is CASSLTGGASGYTF. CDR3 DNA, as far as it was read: TGCGCCAGCAGCTTGACAGGGGGCGCTTCTGGC.

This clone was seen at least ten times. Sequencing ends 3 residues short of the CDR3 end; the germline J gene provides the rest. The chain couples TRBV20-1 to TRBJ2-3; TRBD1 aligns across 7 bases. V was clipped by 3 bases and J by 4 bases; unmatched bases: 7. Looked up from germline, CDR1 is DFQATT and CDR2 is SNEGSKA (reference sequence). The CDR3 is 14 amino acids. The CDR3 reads CSARSVRGSDTQYF. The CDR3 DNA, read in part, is TGCAGTGCTAGGTCCGTCAGGGGGTCAGATACG.

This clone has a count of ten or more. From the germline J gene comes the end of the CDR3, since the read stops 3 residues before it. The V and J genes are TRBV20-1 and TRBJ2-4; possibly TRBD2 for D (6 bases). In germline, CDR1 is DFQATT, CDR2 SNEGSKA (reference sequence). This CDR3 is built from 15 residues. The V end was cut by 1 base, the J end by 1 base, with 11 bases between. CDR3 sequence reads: CSARVRGSAKNIQYF. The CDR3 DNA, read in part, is TGCAGTGCTAGAGTCCGGGGGTCGGCCAAAAACATT.

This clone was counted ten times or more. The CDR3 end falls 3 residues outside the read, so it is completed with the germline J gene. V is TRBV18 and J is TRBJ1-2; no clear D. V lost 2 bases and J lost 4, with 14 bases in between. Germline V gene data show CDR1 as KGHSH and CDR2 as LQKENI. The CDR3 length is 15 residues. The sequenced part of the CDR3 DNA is TGTGCCAGCTCACCAGATCTGAGGCAGATCTATGGC. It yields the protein CASSPDLRQIYG. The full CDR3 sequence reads CASSPDLRQIYGYTF.

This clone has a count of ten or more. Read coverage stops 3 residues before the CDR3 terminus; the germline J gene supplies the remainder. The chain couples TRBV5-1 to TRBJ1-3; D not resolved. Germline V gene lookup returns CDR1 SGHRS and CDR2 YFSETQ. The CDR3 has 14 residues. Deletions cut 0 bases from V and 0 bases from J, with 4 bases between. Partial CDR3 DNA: TGCGCCAGCAGCTTGGGCAGCTCTGGAAACACC. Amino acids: CASSLGSSGNT. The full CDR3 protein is CASSLGSSGNTIYF.

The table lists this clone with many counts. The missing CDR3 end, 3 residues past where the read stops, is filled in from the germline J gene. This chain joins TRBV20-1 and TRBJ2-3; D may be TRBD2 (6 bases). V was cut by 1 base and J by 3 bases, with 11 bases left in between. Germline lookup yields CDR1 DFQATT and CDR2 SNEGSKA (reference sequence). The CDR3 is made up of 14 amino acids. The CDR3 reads CSARAGETTDTQYF. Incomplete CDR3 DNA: TGCAGTGCTAGAGCGGGGGAAACTACAGATACG.

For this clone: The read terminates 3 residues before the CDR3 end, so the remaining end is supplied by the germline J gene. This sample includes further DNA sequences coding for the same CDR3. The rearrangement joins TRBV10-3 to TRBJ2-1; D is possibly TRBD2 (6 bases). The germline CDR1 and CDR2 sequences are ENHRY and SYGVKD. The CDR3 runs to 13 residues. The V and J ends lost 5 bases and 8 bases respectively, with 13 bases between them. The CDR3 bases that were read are TGTGCCATCAGTCCTGGGACTCCTTATGAG. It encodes CAISPGTPYE. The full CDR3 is CAISPGTPYEQFF.

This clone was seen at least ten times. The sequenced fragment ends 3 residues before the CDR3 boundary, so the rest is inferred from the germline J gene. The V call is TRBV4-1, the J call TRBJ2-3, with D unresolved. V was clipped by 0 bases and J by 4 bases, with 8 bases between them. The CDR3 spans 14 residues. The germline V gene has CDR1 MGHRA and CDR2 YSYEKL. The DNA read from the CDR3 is TGCGCCAGCAGCCAAGACCCCGGTGCAGATACG. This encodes CASSQDPGADT. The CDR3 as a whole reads CASSQDPGADTQYF.

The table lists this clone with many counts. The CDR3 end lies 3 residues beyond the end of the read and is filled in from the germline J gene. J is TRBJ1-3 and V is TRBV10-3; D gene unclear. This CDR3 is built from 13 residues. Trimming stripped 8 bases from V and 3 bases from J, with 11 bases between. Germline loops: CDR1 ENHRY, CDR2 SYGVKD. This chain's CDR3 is CAIGPSGGNTIYF. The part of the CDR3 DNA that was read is TGTGCCATCGGCCCTTCAGGTGGAAACACC.

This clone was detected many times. CDR3 DNA (partial): TGCGCCAGCAGCCAAGATGGTGAAGCGGCAAATAGCAATCAGCCC. Protein sequence: CASSQDGEAANSNQP. In full, the CDR3 reads CASSQDGEAANSNQPQHF. The genes are TRBV4-1 and TRBJ1-5, with D unresolved. With the read ending 3 residues before the CDR3 end, the germline J gene is used to fill in that end. The CDR3 runs to 18 residues. V lost 0 bases and J 0 bases, leaving 15 bases between the germline ends. Germline loops: CDR1 MGHRA, CDR2 YSYEKL.

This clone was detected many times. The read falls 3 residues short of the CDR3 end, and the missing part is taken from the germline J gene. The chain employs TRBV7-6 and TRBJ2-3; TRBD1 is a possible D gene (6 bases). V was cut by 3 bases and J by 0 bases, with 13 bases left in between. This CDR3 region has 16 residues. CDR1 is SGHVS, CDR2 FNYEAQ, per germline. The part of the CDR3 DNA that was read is TGTGCCAGCAGCTTTACAGGGACCTTTAGCACAGATACG. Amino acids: CASSFTGTFSTDT. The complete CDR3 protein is CASSFTGTFSTDTQYF.

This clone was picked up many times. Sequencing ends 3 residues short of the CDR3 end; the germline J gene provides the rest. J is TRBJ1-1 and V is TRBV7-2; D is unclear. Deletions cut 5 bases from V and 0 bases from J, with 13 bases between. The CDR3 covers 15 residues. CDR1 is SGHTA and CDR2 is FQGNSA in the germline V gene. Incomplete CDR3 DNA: TGTGCCAGCAGCCCCGCCCAGGTATTGAACACTGAA. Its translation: CASSPAQVLNTE. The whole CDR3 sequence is CASSPAQVLNTEAFF.

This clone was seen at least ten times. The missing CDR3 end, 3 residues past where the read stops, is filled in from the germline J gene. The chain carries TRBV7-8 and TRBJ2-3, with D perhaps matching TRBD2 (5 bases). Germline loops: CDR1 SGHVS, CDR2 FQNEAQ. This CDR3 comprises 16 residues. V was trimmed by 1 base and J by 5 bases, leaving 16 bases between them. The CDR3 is CASSLVVRGSEDTQYF. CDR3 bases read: TGTGCCAGCAGCTTAGTGGTCCGGGGATCTGAAGATACG.

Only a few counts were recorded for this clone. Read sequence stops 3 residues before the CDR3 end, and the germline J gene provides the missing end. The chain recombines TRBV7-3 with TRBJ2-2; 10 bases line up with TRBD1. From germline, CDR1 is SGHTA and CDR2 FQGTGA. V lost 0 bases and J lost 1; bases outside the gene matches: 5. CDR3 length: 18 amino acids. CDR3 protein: CASSLTYWDRGNTGELFF. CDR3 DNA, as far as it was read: TGTGCCAGCAGCTTAACCTACTGGGACAGGGGGAACACCGGGGAG. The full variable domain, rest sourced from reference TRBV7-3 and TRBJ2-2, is GAGVSQTPSNKVTEKGKYVELRCDPISGHTALYWYRQSLGQGPEFLIYFQGTGAADDSGLPNDRFFAVRPEGSVSTLKIQRTERGDSAVYLCASSLTYWDRGNTGELFFGEGSRLTVL.

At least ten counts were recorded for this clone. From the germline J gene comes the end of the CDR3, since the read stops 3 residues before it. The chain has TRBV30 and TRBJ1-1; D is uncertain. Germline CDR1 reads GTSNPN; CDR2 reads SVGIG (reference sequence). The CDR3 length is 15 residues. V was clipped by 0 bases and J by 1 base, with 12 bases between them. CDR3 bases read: TGTGCCTGGAGTGTCCTTGGACTGAAGAACACTGAA. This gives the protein CAWSVLGLKNTE. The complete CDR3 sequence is CAWSVLGLKNTEAFF. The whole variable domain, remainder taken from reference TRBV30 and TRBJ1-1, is SQTIHQWPATLVQPVGSPLSLECTVEGTSNPNLYWYRQAAGRGLQLLFYSVGIGQISSEVPQNLSASRPQDRQFILSSKKLLLSDSGFYLCAWSVLGLKNTEAFFGQGTRLTVV.

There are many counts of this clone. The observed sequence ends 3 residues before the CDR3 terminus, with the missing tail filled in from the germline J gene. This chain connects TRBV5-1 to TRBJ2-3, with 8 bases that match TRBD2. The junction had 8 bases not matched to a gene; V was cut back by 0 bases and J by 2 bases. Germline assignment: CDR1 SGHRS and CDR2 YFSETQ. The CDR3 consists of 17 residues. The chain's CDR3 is CASSLGLSGISTDTQYF. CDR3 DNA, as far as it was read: TGCGCCAGCAGCTTGGGACTTAGCGGGATTTCCACAGATACG.

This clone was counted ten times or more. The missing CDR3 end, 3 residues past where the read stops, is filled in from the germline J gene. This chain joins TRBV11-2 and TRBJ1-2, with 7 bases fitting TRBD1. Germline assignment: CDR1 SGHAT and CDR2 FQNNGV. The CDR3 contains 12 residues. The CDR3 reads CASSATGSGYTF. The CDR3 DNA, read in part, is TGTGCCAGCAGCGCGACAGGGAGCGGC. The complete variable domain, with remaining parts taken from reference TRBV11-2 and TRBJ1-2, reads EAGVAQSPRYKIIEKRQSVAFWCNPISGHATLYWYQQILGQGPKLLIQFQNNGVVDDSQLPKDRFSAERLKGVDSTLKIQPAKLEDSAVYLCASSATGSGYTFGSGTRLTVV.